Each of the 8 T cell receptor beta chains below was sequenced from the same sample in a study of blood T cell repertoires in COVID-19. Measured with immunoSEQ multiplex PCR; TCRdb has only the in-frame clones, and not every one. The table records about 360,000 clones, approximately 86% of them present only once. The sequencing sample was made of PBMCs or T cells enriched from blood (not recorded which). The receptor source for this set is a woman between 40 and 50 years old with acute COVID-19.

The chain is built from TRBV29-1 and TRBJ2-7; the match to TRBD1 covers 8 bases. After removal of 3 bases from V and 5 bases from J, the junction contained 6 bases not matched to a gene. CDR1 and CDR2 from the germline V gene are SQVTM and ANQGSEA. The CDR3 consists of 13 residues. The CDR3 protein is CSVDVDRDHEQYF. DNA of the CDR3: TGCAGCGTTGATGTGGACAGGGACCACGAGCAGTACTTC.

CDR3 sequence reads: CASSQSGVTKNIQYF. The CDR3 nucleotides are TGTGCCAGCAGCCAGTCGGGTGTCACCAAAAACATTCAGTACTTC. The chain carries TRBV3-1 (or the pseudogene TRBV3-2) and TRBJ2-4, with unresolved D. Germline V gene sequence: CDR1 LGHDT, CDR2 YNNKEL (reference sequence). The length of the CDR3 is 15 residues. V was pared by 3 bases and J by 2 bases, with 11 bases between.

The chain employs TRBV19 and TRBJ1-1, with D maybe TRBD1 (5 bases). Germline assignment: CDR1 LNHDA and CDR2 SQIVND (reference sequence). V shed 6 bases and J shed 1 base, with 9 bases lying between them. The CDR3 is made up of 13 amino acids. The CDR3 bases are TGTGCCAGTAGAACTACAGGGAACACTGAAGCTTTCTTT. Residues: CASRTTGNTEAFF.

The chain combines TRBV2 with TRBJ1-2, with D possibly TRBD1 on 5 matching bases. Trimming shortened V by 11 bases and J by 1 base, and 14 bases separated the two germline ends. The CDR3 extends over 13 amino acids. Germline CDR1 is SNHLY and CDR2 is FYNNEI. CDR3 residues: CAGQQEFNYGYTF. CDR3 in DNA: TGTGCCGGACAACAGGAATTTAACTATGGCTACACCTTC.

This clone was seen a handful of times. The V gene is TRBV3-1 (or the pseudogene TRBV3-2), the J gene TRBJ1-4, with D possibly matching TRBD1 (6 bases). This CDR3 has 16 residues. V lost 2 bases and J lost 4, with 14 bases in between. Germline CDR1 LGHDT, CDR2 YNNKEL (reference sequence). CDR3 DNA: TGTGCCAGCAGCCAACCTCGGACAGACCGTAATGAAAAACTGTTTTTT. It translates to CASSQPRTDRNEKLFF.

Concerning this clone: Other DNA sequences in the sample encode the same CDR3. The DNA for the CDR3 is TGCGCCAGCAGCACCGGGACAGGCAATCAGCCCCAGCATTTT. Its protein product is CASSTGTGNQPQHF. V is TRBV5-1 and J is TRBJ1-5, with TRBD1 identical over 7 bases. From germline, CDR1 is SGHRS and CDR2 YFSETQ. The CDR3 totals 14 residues. Trimming removed 4 bases from V and 2 bases from J; junction bases left unmatched: 3.

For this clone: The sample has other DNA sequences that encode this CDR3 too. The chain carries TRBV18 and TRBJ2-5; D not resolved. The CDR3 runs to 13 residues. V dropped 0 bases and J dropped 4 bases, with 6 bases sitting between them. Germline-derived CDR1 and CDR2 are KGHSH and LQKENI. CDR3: CASSPPSGETQYF. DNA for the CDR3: TGTGCCAGCTCACCACCTTCCGGAGAGACCCAGTACTTC.

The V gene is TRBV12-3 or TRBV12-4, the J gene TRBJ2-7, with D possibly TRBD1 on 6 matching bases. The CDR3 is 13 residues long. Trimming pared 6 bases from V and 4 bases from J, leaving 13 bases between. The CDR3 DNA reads TGTGCCAGCAGGGGGGCAGGGATTTACGAGCAGTACTTC. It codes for CASRGAGIYEQYF.